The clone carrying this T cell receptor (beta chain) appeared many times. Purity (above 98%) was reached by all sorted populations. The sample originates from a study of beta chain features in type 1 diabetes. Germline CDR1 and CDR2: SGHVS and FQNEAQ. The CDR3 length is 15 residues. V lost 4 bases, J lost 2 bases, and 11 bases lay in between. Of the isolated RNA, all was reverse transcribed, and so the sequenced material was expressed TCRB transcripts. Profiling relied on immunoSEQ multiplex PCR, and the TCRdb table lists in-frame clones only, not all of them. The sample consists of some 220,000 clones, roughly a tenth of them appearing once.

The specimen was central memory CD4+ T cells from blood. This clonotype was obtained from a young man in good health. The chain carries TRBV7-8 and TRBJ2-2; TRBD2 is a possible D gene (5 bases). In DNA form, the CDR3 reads TGTGCCAGCAGCTCCACCAGCGGAAACACCGGGGAGCTGTTTTTT. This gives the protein CASSSTSGNTGELFF.